This is a list of T cell receptor beta chains from one sample in a study of T cell responses to AZD1222 COVID-19 vaccine. Profiling relied on immunoSEQ multiplex PCR, and the TCRdb table lists in-frame clones only, not all of them. The data show tens of thousands of clones, with roughly 90% seen just once and roughly 4.5% held by the top ten. Here the sequenced sample was peripheral blood, taken 28 days after the second AZD1222 dose. Source of these receptors: an adult who received the AZD1222 COVID-19 vaccine. The CDR3 runs from the conserved cysteine through the conserved F or W. The D gene is left open where the match is weak. Size is stated for part of the rows, as once, few or many counts, or as a class when the clone is expanded.

TRBJ2-5 | NA | TRBV19 | TRBD1 | 15 | TGTGCCAGTAGTATGGGCTACAGGGGGCAAGAGACCCAGTACTTC | CASSMGYRGQETQYF
TRBJ1-2 | NA | TRBV6-1 | NA | 15 | TGTGCCAGCAGTGAAGGGAGGGAAGGGTTCTATGGCTACACCTTC | CASSEGREGFYGYTF
TRBJ2-7 | NA | TRBV4-1 | NA | 15 | TGCGCCAGCAGCATCTTTCAGGGCCTGCAAAACGAGCAGTACTTC | CASSIFQGLQNEQYF
TRBJ2-2 | NA | TRBV6-2/TRBV6-3 | TRBD1 | 16 | TGTGCCAGCAGTGGCAGGGGGCACTTCAACGCCGGGGAGCTGTTTTTT | CASSGRGHFNAGELFF
TRBJ1-1 | NA | TRBV13 | TRBD1 | 13 | TGTGCCAGCAGCCCACCGACAGGGTCTGAAGCTTTCTTT | CASSPPTGSEAFF
TRBJ2-4 | NA | TRBV6-2/TRBV6-3 | TRBD2 | 15 | TGTGCCAGCAGTTACTCGGGACTACTTAAAAACATTCAGTACTTC | CASSYSGLLKNIQYF
TRBJ2-5 | NA | TRBV27 | TRBD2 | 16 | TGTGCCAGCAGTCCCCTATTAGCGGGAGGATACGAGACCCAGTACTTC | CASSPLLAGGYETQYF
TRBJ1-1 | NA | TRBV15 | NA | 15 | TGTGCCACCAGCAGACCCGGACTGAGGAACACTGAAGCTTTCTTT | CATSRPGLRNTEAFF
TRBJ2-3 | NA | TRBV7-3 | NA | 16 | TGTGCCAGCAGCTTATCCGGGACACTGAGCACAGATACGCAGTATTTT | CASSLSGTLSTDTQYF
TRBJ1-2 | few | TRBV12-3/TRBV12-4 | NA | 13 | TGTGCCAGCAGTTTTAAGGGTGGAGCCGGCTACACCTTC | CASSFKGGAGYTF
TRBJ2-3 | NA | TRBV4-1 | TRBD1 | 16 | TGCGCCAGCAGGAGTACAGGGGGCTCGAACACAGATACGCAGTATTTT | CASRSTGGSNTDTQYF
TRBJ2-1 | NA | TRBV28 | TRBD2 | 15 | TGTGCCAGCACCCGGACTAGCGGGATCATTCATGAGCAGTTCTTC | CASTRTSGIIHEQFF
TRBJ2-3 | once | TRBV7-9 | NA | 11 | TGTGCCAGCAGCTTAGCTGATACGCAGTATTTT | CASSLADTQYF
TRBJ1-1 | NA | TRBV7-8 | NA | 15 | TGTGCCAGCAGCTTAGCGCCAGGGGAGGTACGGGTGGCTTTCTTT | CASSLAPGEVRVAFF
TRBJ1-4 | NA | TRBV14 | NA | 16 | TGTGCCAGCAGCCTCTTGACAGTTGGTACTAATGAAAAACTGTTTTTT | CASSLLTVGTNEKLFF
TRBJ2-1 | NA | TRBV6-5 | NA | 14 | TGTGCCAGCAGTATCGATCACTCCTACAATGAGCAGTTCTTC | CASSIDHSYNEQFF
TRBJ2-7 | NA | TRBV14 | NA | 15 | TGTGCCAGCAGCCAAGATCGACAAGGTCTCCTCGAGCAGTACTTC | CASSQDRQGLLEQYF
TRBJ2-7 | NA | TRBV10-2 | TRBD2 | 13 | TGCGCCAGCAGACCCGGGGGGTCCTACGAGCAGTACTTC | CASRPGGSYEQYF
TRBJ1-1 | few | TRBV7-2 | NA | 14 | TGTGCCAGCAGCTTACCGGGAAGCAACACTGAAGCTTTCTTT | CASSLPGSNTEAFF
TRBJ1-5 | NA | TRBV6-5 | NA | 12 | TGTGCCAGCGGGGAGCCCGATCAGCCCCAGCATTTT | CASGEPDQPQHF
TRBJ2-3 | NA | TRBV27 | TRBD1 | 19 | TGTGCCAGCAGTTTACAAACCCCCCCGGGACAGGGCCCCACAGATACGCAGTATTTT | CASSLQTPPGQGPTDTQYF
TRBJ1-1 | NA | TRBV28 | NA | 13 | TGTGCCAGCAGTTTATGGCAGAACACTGAAGCTTTCTTT | CASSLWQNTEAFF
TRBJ2-7 | NA | TRBV11-2 | NA | 16 | TGTGCCAGCAGCTTAGATGTGTCCAGGGCATCCTACGAGCAGTACTTC | CASSLDVSRASYEQYF
TRBJ2-5 | NA | TRBV5-4 | NA | 13 | TGTGCCAGCAGCTTGCCCGTTGGAGAGACCCAGTACTTC | CASSLPVGETQYF